This T cell receptor (beta chain) comes out of a study of lymphopenia after photon versus proton radiotherapy (dated by TCRdb to about 2019). For the wider study: Photon and proton radiation therapy were compared by the study for their immunological effects in patients with gastrointestinal tumors who developed high-grade lymphopenia. The cohort included approximately 22 patients with gastrointestinal tumors who developed lymphopenia after receiving either photon or proton therapy. The study aimed to characterize how the two radiation modalities differ in their impact on the immune system. Overall results and qualifications from the work: The survival association was assessed only in patients who died, and better survival with proton therapy was presented by the authors as a possibility rather than a demonstrated result. After the lymphocyte count nadir, photon-treated repertoires showed oligoclonal expansion, especially of CD8+ Temra cells, which drove the drop in diversity. During treatment, patients who received proton therapy stayed relatively stable, whereas patients who received photon therapy lost naive T cells and TCR diversity and gained effector/memory populations. Across the cohort, among patients who died, a greater drop in TCR diversity after the nadir was inversely correlated with overall survival time.

Receptors were amplified or captured by the immunoSEQ multiplex PCR assay. Deep sequencing of rearranged TCR beta loci, alongside multiparametric flow cytometry, was used to profile T cell repertoires. TCRdb took over this immuneACCESS table, retaining in-frame rearrangements with V and J assigned. Such tables are incomplete; in checked studies, under half of the missing clones stem from an unresolved V gene, and the remainder is unexplained. The sample yields tens of thousands of clones; roughly 93% were counted once. Of the sample, 2.9% falls within the top ten clones. This clone has a single count. Its target antigen remains unknown. No per-base quality is available; no much larger clone lies one base away. There are 15 amino acids in the CDR3, from cysteine to phenylalanine inclusive. Only CDR3 DNA is held: 45 bases, read in frame from base 1. The germline V gene yields MGHRA for CDR1 and YSYEKL for CDR2. V loses 2 bases, J loses 2 bases, and the germline ends lie 7 bases apart.

The receptor chain draws on TRBV4-1 and TRBJ2-6; TRBD1 is perhaps the D gene, given 5 matching bases. This clonotype was sampled from a woman between 65 and 79 years old with pancreatic cancer. Sequencing used peripheral blood, obtained from a patient treated with photon-based radiotherapy. The CDR3 protein is CASSQFRAGANVLTF. Here is the DNA: TGCGCCAGCAGCCAATTCAGGGCTGGGGCCAACGTCCTGACTTTC.